What follows are 12 T cell receptor beta chains derived from one specimen sequenced in a study of technical replicates of blood from a handful of donors. Libraries were prepared by immunoSEQ multiplex PCR; TCRdb keeps only in-frame clonotypes and omits some of them. This table holds about 81,000 clones, 90% to 96% found once. Sequenced sample: T cells isolated from PBMCs. Every receptor here comes from a human donor in good health.

The chain combines TRBV10-1 with TRBJ1-1; TRBD1 is a possible D gene (6 bases). CDR3 length equals 14 residues. Per the germline V gene, CDR1 is WNHNN and CDR2 is SYGVQD (reference sequence). V lost 7 bases to trimming and J lost 0 bases, with 12 bases between them. CDR3 amino acids: CASNGTLMNTEAFF. For the CDR3, the DNA is TGCGCCAGCAACGGGACATTAATGAACACTGAAGCTTTCTTT.

This clone appeared a single time. The chain joins TRBV29-1 to TRBJ1-2, with D unclear. CDR3 length equals 11 residues. The germline CDR1 and CDR2 sequences are SQVTM and ANQGSEA. Deletions cut 1 base from V and 5 bases from J, with 5 bases between. The CDR3 region has the DNA TGCAGCGTTGAAGCTTCTTATGGCTACACCTTC. Residues: CSVEASYGYTF. The whole variable domain, remainder taken from reference TRBV29-1 and TRBJ1-2, is SAVISQKPSRDICQRGTSLTIQCQVDSQVTMMFWYRQQPGQSLTLIATANQGSEATYESGFVIDKFPISRPNLTFSTLTVSNMSPEDSSIYLCSVEASYGYTFGSGTRLTVV.

The chain uses TRBV19 and TRBJ2-6; 8 nucleotides match TRBD2. V lost 3 bases, J lost 2 bases, and 6 bases stayed unmatched. The CDR3 runs 17 residues. CDR1 LNHDA and CDR2 SQIVND come from the germline V gene (reference sequence). This chain's CDR3 is CASSILSGSPGANVLTF. The CDR3 DNA reads as TGTGCCAGTAGTATTCTCAGCGGGAGTCCTGGGGCCAACGTCCTGACTTTC.

The rearrangement uses TRBV6-1 and TRBJ1-2; D possibly corresponds to TRBD1 (5 bases). The CDR3 runs 14 residues. Trimming shortened V by 1 base and J by 5 bases, and 11 bases separated the two germline ends. Germline CDR1 reads MNHNS; CDR2 reads SASEGT. The CDR3 DNA reads as TGTGCCAGCAGTGAAGTAGGGGATAAATATGGCTACACCTTC. Protein: CASSEVGDKYGYTF.

This chain joins TRBV10-1 and TRBJ1-1; no clear D. The CDR3 is 15 residues long. Germline CDR1 WNHNN, CDR2 SYGVQD (reference sequence). Trimming left V 1 base short and J 5 bases short, with 14 bases between. CDR3 DNA sequence: TGCGCCAGCAGTGAGTTGGCGGGTGGAGGGACTGAAGCTTTCTTT. It is translated as CASSELAGGGTEAFF.

This rearrangement joins TRBV19 to TRBJ2-1; 8 bases are a match to TRBD2. This CDR3 spans 15 amino acids. V lost 9 bases, J lost 1 base, and 8 bases stayed unmatched. CDR1 is LNHDA, CDR2 SQIVND, per germline (reference sequence). The CDR3 spells CASQLAVSSYNEQFF. CDR3 in DNA: TGTGCCAGCCAACTAGCGGTATCATCCTACAATGAGCAGTTCTTC.

The rearrangement uses TRBV29-1 and TRBJ2-7; no reliable D call. V lost 4 bases and J 1 base, leaving 8 bases between the germline ends. The CDR3 is made up of 12 amino acids. Germline lookup yields CDR1 SQVTM and CDR2 ANQGSEA. The CDR3 DNA reads TGCAGCGTTGTGAGTGTATCCTACGAGCAGTACTTC. Translating gives CSVVSVSYEQYF.

The chain couples TRBV2 to TRBJ2-7; the D gene is possibly TRBD2 (6 bases). CDR3 length: 13 amino acids. Germline-derived CDR1 and CDR2 are SNHLY and FYNNEI. Trimming took 4 bases from V and 1 from J, leaving 8 bases between them. Here the CDR3 reads CASSGLESYEQYF. As DNA, the CDR3 is TGTGCCAGCAGTGGACTAGAGTCCTACGAGCAGTACTTC.

This chain links TRBV7-9 with TRBJ1-1; TRBD1 aligns across 7 bases. The CDR3 has 14 residues. After removal of 5 bases from V and 2 bases from J, the junction contained 5 bases not matched to a gene. Germline V CDR1 and CDR2: SEHNR, FQNEAQ (reference sequence). This CDR3 reads CASSLQGHNTEAFF. DNA for the CDR3: TGTGCCAGCAGCCTACAGGGGCACAACACTGAAGCTTTCTTT.

The chain links TRBV5-6 to TRBJ2-3, with a possible D match to TRBD2 (5 bases). The germline CDR1 and CDR2 sequences are SGHDT and YYEEEE. There are 15 residues in the CDR3. The V end was cut by 2 bases, the J end by 6 bases, with 16 bases between. The DNA for the CDR3 is TGTGCCAGCAGCTTAATCCTAGCAGCGGCGGATACGCAGTATTTT. Its protein product is CASSLILAAADTQYF.

This clone is a singleton in its sample. V and J are TRBV4-3 and TRBJ2-3; TRBD2 agrees at 12 bases. Germline lookup yields CDR1 LGHNA and CDR2 YSLEER. V lost 0 bases and J lost 2; bases outside the gene matches: 12. The CDR3 runs to 20 residues. The CDR3 region is CASSQDRVGLAGGPTDTQYF. The CDR3 DNA reads as TGCGCCAGCAGCCAAGATCGCGTCGGGCTAGCGGGAGGGCCCACAGATACGCAGTATTTT.

The chain links TRBV19 to TRBJ1-2; 8 positions match TRBD1. The V segment lost 3 bases and the J segment 8 bases; nucleotides outside the gene matches: 5. From germline, CDR1 is LNHDA and CDR2 SQIVND (reference sequence). CDR3 size: 13 residues. Written as DNA, the CDR3 is TGTGCCAGTAGTATTCAGGGGGCATGGGGCTACACCTTC. Amino acid sequence: CASSIQGAWGYTF.